What follows is one T cell receptor (beta chain) and its context. Its antigen is undetermined. The CDR3 covers 12 residues. The germline V gene encodes CDR1 SGHTA and CDR2 FQGTGA. The V end was cut by 0 bases, the J end by 8 bases, with 7 bases between. Method: immunoSEQ multiplex PCR; TCRdb's copy keeps in-frame clones and lacks some. The sample shows more than 95,000 clones, around 89% of them seen only once. The source of the sample is a study of T cell responses to AZD1222 COVID-19 vaccine. Notes on the study in general: Spike-wide vaccine-associated CD4 TCRs dominated at 160-218 and 743-854.

The sample here was peripheral blood, taken on day 0 of MenACWY control vaccination. The chain combines TRBV7-3 with TRBJ1-1; D is possibly TRBD1 (5 bases). The TCR originated in an adult in good health. The CDR3 region is CASSLTWGEAFF. As DNA, the CDR3 is TGTGCCAGCAGCTTAACCTGGGGGGAAGCTTTCTTT.